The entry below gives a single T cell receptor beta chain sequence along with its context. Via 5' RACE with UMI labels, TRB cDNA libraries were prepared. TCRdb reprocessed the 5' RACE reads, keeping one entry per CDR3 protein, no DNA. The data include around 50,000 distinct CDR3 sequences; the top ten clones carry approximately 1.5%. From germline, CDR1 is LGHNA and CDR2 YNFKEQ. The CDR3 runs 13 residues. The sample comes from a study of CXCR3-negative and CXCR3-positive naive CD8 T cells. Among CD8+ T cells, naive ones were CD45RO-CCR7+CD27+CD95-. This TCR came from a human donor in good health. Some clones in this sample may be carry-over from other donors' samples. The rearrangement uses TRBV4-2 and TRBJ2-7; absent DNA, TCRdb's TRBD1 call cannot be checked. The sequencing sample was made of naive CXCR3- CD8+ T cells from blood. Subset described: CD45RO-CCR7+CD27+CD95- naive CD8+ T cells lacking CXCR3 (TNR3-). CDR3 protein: CASSPPGGYEQYF.